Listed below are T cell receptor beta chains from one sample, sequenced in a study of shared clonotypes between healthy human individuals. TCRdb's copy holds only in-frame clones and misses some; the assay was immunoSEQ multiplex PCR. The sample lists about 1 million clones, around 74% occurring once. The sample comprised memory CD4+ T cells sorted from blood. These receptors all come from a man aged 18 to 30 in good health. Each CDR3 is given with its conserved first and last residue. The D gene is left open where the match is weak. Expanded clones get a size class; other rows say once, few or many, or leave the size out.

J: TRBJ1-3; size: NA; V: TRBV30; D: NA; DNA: TGTGCCTGGAGTGGAGGGGTAGAAAACACCATATATTTT; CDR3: CAWSGGVENTIYF
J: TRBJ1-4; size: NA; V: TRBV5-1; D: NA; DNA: TGCGCCAGCAGCTTACAATCCAGGCGGACGGGCCTTAATGAAAAACTGTTTTTT; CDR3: CASSLQSRRTGLNEKLFF
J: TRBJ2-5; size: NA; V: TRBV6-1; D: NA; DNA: TGTGCCAGCAGCGGGATTCAAGAGACCCAGTACTTC; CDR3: CASSGIQETQYF
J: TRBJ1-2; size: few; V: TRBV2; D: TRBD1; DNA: TGTGCCAGCGGGACAGGGTTTGGCTACACCTTC; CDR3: CASGTGFGYTF
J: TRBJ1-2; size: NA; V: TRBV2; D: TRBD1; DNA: TGTGCCAGCAGCCAAGGGGCGGGGACAGGGAATGGCTACACCTTC; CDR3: CASSQGAGTGNGYTF
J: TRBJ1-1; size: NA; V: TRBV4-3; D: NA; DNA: TGCGCCAGCAGCCAAGAACGGAACACTGAAGCTTTCTTT; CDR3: CASSQERNTEAFF
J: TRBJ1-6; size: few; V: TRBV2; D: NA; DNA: TGTGCCAGCTGTGGGGAGCAGAATTCACCCCTCCACTTT; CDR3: CASCGEQNSPLHF
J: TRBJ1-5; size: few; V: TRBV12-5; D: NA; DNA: TGTGCTAGTGCCGAGGACGGTTCCAATCAGCCCCAGCATTTT; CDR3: CASAEDGSNQPQHF
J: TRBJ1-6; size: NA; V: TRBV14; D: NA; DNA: TGTGCCAGCAGCCAACGGGATAATTCACCCCTCCACTTT; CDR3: CASSQRDNSPLHF
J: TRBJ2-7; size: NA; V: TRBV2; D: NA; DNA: TGTGCCAGCAGTGTGGGTCAGGGATCGACCTACGAGCAGTACTTC; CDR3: CASSVGQGSTYEQYF
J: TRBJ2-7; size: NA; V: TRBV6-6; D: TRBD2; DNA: TGTGCCAGCAGCCGAGGGGGACTAGTGGCGACCGAGCAGTACTTC; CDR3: CASSRGGLVATEQYF
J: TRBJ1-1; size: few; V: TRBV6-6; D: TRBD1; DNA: TGTGCCAGCAGGGGAACAGGGGTGTCTGAAGCTTTCTTT; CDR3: CASRGTGVSEAFF
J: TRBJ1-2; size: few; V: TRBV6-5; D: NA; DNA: TGTGCCACCAGCTGGGGCAATGATGGCTACACCTTC; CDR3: CATSWGNDGYTF
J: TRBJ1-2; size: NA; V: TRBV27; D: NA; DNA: TGTGCCAGCAGTAGTGGGCCCTATGGCTACACCTTC; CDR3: CASSSGPYGYTF
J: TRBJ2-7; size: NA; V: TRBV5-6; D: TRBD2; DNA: TGTGCCAGCAGCTTGGCGCCGACTAGCGGGATCTACGAGCAGTACTTC; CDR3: CASSLAPTSGIYEQYF
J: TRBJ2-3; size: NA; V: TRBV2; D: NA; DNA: TGTGCCAGCGTGAGGAGGGTGGATGATACGCAGTATTTT; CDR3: CASVRRVDDTQYF
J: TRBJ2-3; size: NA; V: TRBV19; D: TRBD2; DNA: TGTGCCAGTAGTCCAAGGGGACTAGCGGGAGTAGATACGCAGTATTTT; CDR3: CASSPRGLAGVDTQYF